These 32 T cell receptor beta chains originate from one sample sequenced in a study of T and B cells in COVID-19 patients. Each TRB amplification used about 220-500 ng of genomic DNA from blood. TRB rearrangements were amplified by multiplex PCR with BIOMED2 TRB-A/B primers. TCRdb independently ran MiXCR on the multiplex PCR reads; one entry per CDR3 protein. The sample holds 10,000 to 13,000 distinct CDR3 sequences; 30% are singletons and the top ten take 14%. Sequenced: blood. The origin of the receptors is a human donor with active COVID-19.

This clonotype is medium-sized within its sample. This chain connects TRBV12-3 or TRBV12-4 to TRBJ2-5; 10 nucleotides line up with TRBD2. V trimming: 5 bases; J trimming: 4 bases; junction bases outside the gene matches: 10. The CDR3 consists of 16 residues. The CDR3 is CASSPQGTSARETQYF. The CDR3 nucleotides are TGTGCCAGCAGTCCCCAAGGGACTAGCGCCAGAGAGACCCAGTACTTC.

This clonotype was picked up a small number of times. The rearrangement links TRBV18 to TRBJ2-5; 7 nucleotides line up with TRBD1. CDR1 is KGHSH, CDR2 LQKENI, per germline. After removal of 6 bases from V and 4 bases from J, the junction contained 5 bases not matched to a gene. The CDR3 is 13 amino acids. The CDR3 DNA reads TGTGCCAGCTCGCAGACAGGGACAGAGACCCAGTACTTC. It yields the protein CASSQTGTETQYF.

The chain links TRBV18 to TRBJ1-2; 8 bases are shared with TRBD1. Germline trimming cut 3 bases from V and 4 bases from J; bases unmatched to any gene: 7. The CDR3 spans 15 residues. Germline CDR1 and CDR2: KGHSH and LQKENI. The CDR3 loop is CASSPQGAEAYGYTF. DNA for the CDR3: TGTGCCAGCTCACCCCAGGGGGCAGAGGCCTATGGCTACACCTTC.

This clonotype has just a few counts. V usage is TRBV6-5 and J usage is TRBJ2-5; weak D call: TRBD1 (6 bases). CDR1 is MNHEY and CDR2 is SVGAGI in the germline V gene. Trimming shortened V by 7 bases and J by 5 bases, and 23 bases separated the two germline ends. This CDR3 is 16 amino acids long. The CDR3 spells CASTPPGQSLGETQYF. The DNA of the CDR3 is TGTGCCAGCACCCCTCCTGGACAGTCTCTCGGGGAGACCCAGTACTTC.

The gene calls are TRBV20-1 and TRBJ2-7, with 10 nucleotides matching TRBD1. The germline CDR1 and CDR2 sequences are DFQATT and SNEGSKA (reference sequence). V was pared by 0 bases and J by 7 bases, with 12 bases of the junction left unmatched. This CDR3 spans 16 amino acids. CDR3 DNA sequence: TGCAGTGCTAGAGATAGGAGGACAGGGGGAGAAAGGGAGCAGTACTTC. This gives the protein CSARDRRTGGEREQYF.

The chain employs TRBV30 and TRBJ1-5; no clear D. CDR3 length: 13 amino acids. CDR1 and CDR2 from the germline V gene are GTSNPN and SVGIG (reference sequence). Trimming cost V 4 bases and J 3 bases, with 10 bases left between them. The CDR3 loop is CAWNRAFNQPQHF. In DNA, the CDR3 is TGTGCCTGGAACCGGGCCTTCAATCAGCCCCAGCATTTT.

The DNA of the CDR3 is TGTGCCAGCAGTCAGCCGACAGGGTGGAAGACCGGGGAGCTGTTTTTT. It specifies CASSQPTGWKTGELFF. The chain links TRBV6-2 or TRBV6-3 to TRBJ2-2; TRBD1 matches 7 bases. J lost 5 bases, V lost 5 bases, and 11 bases had no gene match. The CDR3 sequence is 16 residues long. The V gene's germline CDR1 is MNHEY and CDR2 SVGEGT.

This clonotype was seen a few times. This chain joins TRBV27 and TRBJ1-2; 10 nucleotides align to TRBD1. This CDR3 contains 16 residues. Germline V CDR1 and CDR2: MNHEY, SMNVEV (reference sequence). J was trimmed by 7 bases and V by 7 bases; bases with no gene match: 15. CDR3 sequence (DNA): TGTGCCAGCACCCTCTTAGCCGACAGGGGGCGAGGTGGCTACACCTTC. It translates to CASTLLADRGRGGYTF.

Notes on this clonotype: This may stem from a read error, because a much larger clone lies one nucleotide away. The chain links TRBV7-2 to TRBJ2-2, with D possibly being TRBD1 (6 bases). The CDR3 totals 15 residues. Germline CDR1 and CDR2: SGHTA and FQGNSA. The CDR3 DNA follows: TGTGCCTGCAGCTTCGACAGGTCGAACACCGGGGAGCTGTTTTTT. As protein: CACSFDRSNTGELFF.

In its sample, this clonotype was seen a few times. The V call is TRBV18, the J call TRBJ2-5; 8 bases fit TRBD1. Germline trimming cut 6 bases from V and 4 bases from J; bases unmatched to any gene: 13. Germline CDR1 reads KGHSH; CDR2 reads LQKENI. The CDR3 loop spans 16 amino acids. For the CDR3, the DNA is TGTGCCAGCTCCCAGGGCCAGACAGGGGTTGGAGAGACCCAGTACTTC. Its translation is CASSQGQTGVGETQYF.

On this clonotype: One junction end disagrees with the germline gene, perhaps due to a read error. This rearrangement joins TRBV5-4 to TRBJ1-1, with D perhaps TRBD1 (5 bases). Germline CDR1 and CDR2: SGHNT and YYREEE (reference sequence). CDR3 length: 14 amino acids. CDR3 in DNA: TGCGCCAGCAGCTTGCTGCAGGGAGACACTGAAGCTTTCTTT. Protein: CASSLLQGDTEAFF.

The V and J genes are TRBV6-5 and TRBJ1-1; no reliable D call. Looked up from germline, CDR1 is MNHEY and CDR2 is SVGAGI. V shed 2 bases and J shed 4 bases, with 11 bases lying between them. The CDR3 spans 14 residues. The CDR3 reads CASSYRVSITEAFF. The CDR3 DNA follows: TGTGCCAGCAGTTACAGGGTTTCTATCACTGAAGCTTTCTTT.

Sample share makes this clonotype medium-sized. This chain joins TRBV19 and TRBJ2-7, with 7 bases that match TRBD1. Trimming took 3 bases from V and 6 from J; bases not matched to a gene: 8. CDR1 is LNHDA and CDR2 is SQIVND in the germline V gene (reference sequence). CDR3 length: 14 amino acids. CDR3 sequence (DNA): TGTGCCAGTAGTATTACAGGGGTAATGGGCGAGCAGTACTTC. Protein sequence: CASSITGVMGEQYF.

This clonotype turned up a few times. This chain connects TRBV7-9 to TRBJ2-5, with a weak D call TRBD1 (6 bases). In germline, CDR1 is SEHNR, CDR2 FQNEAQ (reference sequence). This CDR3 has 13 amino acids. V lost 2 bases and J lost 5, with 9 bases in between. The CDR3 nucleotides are TGTGCCAGCAGCTTAAGCAGGGGTGAGACCCAGTACTTC. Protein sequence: CASSLSRGETQYF.

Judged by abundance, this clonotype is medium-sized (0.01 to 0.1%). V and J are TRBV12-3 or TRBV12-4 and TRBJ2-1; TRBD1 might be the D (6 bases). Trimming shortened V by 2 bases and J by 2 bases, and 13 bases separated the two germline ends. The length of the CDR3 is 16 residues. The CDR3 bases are TGTGCCAGCAGTTTACCCCCGAGACAGGCCTACAATGAGCAGTTCTTC. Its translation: CASSLPPRQAYNEQFF.

The DNA of the CDR3 is TGTGCCAGCAGTGAACCCCTAAGAAGGGCCACTGAAGCTTTCTTT. Protein product: CASSEPLRRATEAFF. The chain has TRBV6-1 and TRBJ1-1; D remains unclear. Trimming cost V 2 bases and J 4 bases, with 14 bases left between them. CDR1 and CDR2 from the germline V gene are MNHNS and SASEGT. The CDR3 runs to 15 residues.

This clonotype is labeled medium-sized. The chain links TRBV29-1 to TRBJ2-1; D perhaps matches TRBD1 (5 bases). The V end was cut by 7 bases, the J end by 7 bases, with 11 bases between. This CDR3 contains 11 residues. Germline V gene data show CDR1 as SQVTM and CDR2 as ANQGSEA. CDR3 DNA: TGCAGCGCCGAAGGGGTTAATGAGCAGTTCTTC. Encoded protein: CSAEGVNEQFF.

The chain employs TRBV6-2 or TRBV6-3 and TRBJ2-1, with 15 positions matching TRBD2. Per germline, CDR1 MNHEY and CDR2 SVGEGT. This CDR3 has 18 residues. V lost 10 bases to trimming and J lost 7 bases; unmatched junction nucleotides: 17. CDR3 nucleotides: TGTGCCACCGGGGGGTATGGGACTAGCGGGGGGAGGGAGAATGAGCAGTTCTTC. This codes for CATGGYGTSGGRENEQFF.

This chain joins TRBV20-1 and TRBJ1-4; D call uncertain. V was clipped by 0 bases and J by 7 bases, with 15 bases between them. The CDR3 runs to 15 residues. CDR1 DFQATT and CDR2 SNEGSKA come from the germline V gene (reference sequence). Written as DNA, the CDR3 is TGCAGTGCTAGAGATAGGCGAGAGGGCGTTGAAAAACTGTTTTTT. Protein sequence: CSARDRREGVEKLFF.

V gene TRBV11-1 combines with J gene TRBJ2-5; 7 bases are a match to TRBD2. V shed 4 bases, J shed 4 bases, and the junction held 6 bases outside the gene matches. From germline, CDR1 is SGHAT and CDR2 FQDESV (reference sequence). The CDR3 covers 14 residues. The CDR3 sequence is CASSWGGEIETQYF. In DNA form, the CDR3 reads TGTGCCAGCAGCTGGGGGGGTGAGATAGAGACCCAGTACTTC.

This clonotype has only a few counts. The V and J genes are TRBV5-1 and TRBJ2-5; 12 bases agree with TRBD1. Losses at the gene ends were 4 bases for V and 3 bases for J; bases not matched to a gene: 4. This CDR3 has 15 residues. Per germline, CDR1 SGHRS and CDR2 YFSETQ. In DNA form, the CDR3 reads TGCGCCAGCAGCGGCGGGACAGGGGGCGAAGAGACCCAGTACTTC. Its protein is CASSGGTGGEETQYF.

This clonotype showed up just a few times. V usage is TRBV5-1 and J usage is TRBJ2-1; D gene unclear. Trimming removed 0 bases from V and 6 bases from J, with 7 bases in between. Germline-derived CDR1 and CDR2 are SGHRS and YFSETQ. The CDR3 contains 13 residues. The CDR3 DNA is TGCGCCAGCAGCTTGGGTCAAGGCAATGAGCAGTTCTTC. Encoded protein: CASSLGQGNEQFF.

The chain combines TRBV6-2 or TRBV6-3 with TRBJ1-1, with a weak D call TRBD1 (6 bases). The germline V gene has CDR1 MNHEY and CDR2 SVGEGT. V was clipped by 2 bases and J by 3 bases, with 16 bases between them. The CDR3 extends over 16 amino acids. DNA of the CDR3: TGTGCCAGCAGTTACGGGGGGGGCAGGGGAGACACTGAAGCTTTCTTT. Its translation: CASSYGGGRGDTEAFF.

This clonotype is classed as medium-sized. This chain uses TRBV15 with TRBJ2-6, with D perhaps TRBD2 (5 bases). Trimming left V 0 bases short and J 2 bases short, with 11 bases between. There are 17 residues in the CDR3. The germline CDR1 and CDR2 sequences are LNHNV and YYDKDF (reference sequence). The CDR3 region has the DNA TGTGCCACCAGCAGAGATTATATCGGGGCTGGGGCCAACGTCCTGACTTTC. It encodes CATSRDYIGAGANVLTF.

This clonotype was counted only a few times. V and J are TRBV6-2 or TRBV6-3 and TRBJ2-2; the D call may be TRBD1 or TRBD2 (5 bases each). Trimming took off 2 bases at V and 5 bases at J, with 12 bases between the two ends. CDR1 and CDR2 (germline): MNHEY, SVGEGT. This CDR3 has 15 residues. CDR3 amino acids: CASSYGRGRTGELFF. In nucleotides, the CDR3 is TGTGCCAGCAGTTACGGACGGGGACGGACCGGGGAGCTGTTTTTT.

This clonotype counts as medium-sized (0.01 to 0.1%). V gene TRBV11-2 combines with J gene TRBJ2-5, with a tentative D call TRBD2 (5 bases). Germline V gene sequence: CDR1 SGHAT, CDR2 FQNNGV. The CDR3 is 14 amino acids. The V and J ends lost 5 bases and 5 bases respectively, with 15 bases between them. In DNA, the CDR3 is TGTGCCAGCAGCCCCCAGGCCAGGAGGGAGACCCAGTACTTC. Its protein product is CASSPQARRETQYF.

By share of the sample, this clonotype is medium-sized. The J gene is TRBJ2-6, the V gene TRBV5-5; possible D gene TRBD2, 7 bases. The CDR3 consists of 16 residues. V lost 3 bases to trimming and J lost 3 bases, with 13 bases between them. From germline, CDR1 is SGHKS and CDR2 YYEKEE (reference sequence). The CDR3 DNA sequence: TGTGCCAGCAGCTACCTGGGAGGGGGTGGGGCCAACGTCCTGACTTTC. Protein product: CASSYLGGGGANVLTF.

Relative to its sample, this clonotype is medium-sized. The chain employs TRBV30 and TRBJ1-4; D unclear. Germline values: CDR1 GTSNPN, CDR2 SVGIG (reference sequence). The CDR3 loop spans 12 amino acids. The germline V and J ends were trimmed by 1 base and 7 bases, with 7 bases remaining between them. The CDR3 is CAWSDVSEKLFF. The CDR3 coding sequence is TGTGCCTGGAGTGACGTGAGTGAAAAACTGTTTTTT.

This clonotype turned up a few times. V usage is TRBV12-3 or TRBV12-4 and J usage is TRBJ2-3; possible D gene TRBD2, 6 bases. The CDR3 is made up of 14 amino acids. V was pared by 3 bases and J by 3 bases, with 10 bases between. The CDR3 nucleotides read TGTGCCAGCAGTTTTGGGGGGAAGACAGATACGCAGTATTTT. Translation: CASSFGGKTDTQYF.

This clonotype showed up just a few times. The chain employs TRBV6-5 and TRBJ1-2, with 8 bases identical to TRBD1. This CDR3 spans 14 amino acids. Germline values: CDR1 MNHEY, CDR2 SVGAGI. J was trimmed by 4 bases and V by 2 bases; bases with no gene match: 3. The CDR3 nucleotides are TGTGCCAGCAGTTACCGAGGACAGGGCTATGGCTACACCTTC. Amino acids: CASSYRGQGYGYTF.

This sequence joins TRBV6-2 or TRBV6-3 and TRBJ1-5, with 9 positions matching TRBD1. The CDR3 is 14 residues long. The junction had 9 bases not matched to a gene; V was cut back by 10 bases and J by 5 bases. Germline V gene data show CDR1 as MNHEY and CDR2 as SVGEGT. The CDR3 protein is CATYGQGRHQPQHF. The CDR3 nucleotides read TGTGCCACGTATGGACAGGGGAGGCATCAGCCCCAGCATTTT.

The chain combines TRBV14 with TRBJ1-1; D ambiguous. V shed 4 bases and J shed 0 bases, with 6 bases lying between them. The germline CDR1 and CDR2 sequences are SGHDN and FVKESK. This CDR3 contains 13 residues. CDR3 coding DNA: TGTGCCAGCAGCCTACAAGTGAACACTGAAGCTTTCTTT. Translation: CASSLQVNTEAFF.